This entry concerns a single T cell receptor (beta chain). Its antigen is unidentified. The data were taken from a study of cytomegalovirus exposure and HLA in healthy donors. Findings and caveats of the study: Analysis was performed later, and it showed HLA-associated TCR beta chains to be more clonally expanded than equally common others. The majority of CMV-associated TCR beta chains were reported as apparently HLA-restricted in a later analysis.

PCR used 60 Vbeta primers and 13 Jbeta primers. Some clones are missing from TCRdb's copy, which holds only in-frame ones; the method was immunoSEQ multiplex PCR. The sample shows under 200,000 clones, approximately 83% of them seen only once. CDR1 and CDR2 from the germline V gene are LGHNA and YSLEER. V gave up 2 bases and J gave up 3 bases, with 17 bases separating them. The CDR3 is made up of 17 amino acids. The receptor was derived from a man between 18 and 35 years old in good health and CMV-seropositive. J is TRBJ2-1 and V is TRBV4-3, with D possibly matching TRBD2 (6 bases). Input material: PBMCs. CDR3: CASSQRGDGGLYNEQFF. The CDR3 DNA reads as TGCGCCAGCAGCCAACGGGGAGACGGGGGACTCTACAATGAGCAGTTCTTC.